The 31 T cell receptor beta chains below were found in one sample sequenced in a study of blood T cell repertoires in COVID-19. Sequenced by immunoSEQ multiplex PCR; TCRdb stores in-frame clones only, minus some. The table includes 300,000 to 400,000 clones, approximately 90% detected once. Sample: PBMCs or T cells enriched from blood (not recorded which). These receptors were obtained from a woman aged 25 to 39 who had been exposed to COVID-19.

Written as DNA, the CDR3 is TGTGCCAGCAGCCGAGGAAGTGGCGAAAAACTGTTTTTT. Protein sequence: CASSRGSGEKLFF. V and J are TRBV7-3 and TRBJ1-4; D unclear. Deletions cut 5 bases from V and 8 bases from J, with 12 bases between. The CDR3 totals 13 residues. Germline CDR1 SGHTA, CDR2 FQGTGA.

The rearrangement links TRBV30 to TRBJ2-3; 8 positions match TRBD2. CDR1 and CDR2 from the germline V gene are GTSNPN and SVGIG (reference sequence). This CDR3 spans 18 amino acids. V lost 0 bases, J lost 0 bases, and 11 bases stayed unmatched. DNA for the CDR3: TGTGCCTGGAGTGTTACGCGGGGGGCCATAACTAGCACAGATACGCAGTATTTT. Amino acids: CAWSVTRGAITSTDTQYF.

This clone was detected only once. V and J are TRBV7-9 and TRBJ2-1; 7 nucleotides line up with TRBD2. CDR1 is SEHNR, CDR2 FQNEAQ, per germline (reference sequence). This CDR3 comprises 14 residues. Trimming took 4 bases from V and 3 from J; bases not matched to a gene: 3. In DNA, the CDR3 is TGTGCCAGCAGCTCGGGGGGTTACTACAATGAGCAGTTCTTC. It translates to CASSSGGYYNEQFF.

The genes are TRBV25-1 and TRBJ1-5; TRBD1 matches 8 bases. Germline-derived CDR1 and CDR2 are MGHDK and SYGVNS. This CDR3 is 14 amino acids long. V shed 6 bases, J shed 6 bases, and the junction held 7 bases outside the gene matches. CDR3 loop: CASSGRDRTQPQHF. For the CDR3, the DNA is TGTGCCAGCAGCGGGCGGGACAGGACTCAGCCCCAGCATTTT.

CDR3 nucleotide sequence: TGTGCCAGCAGCCAGGGGGCCCATGAAAAACTGTTTTTT. Protein product: CASSQGAHEKLFF. V gene TRBV6-5 combines with J gene TRBJ1-4; 8 nucleotides align to TRBD1. The CDR3 runs 13 residues. CDR1 is MNHEY, CDR2 SVGAGI, per germline. The trim removed 6 bases at V and 6 bases at J, leaving 3 bases unmatched.

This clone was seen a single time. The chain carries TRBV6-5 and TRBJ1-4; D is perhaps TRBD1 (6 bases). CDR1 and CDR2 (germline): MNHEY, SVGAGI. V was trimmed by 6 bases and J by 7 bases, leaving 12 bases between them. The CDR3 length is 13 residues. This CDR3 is CASRPTGSEKLFF. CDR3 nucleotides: TGTGCCAGCAGACCTACAGGGAGTGAAAAACTGTTTTTT.

CDR3 nucleotides: TGCGCCAGCAGCCATAGCGGGGGGAAAACCGGGGAGCTGTTTTTT. Translating gives CASSHSGGKTGELFF. The chain carries TRBV5-1 and TRBJ2-2; 10 bases agree with TRBD2. The V gene's germline CDR1 is SGHRS and CDR2 YFSETQ. The junction had 5 bases not matched to a gene; V was cut back by 4 bases and J by 5 bases. This CDR3 comprises 15 residues.

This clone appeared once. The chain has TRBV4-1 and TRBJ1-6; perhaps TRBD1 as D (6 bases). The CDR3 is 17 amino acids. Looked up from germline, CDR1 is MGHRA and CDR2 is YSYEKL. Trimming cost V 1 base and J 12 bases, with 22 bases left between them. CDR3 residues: CASSQVIPTRTAEPLHF. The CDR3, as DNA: TGCGCCAGCAGCCAAGTTATTCCGACAAGGACAGCCGAACCCCTCCACTTT.

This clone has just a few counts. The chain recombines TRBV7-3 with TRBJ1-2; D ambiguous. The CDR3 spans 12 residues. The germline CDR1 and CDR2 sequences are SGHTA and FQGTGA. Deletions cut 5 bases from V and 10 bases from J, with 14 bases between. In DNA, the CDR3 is TGTGCCAGCAGCCCCGGAGGAGGCTTCTACACCTTC. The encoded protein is CASSPGGGFYTF.

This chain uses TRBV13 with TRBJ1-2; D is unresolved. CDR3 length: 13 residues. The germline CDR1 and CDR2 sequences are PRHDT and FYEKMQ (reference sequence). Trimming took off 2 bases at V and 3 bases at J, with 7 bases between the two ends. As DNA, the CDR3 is TGTGCCAGCAGCTTAAAGAGGGACTATGGCTACACCTTC. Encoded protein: CASSLKRDYGYTF.

CDR3 in amino acids: CASSESGGDEKLFF. In DNA, the CDR3 is TGTGCCAGCAGTGAAAGTGGAGGGGATGAAAAACTGTTTTTT. The rearrangement uses TRBV6-1 and TRBJ1-4; a possible D gene is TRBD1 (5 bases). Germline-derived CDR1 and CDR2 are MNHNS and SASEGT. This CDR3 has 14 residues. V was cut by 2 bases and J by 6 bases, with 10 bases left in between.

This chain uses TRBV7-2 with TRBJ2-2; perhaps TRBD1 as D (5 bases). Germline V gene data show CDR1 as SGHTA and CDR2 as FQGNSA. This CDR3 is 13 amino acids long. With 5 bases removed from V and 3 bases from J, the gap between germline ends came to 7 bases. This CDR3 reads CASSVQDTGELFF. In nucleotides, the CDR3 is TGTGCCAGCAGCGTACAGGACACCGGGGAGCTGTTTTTT.

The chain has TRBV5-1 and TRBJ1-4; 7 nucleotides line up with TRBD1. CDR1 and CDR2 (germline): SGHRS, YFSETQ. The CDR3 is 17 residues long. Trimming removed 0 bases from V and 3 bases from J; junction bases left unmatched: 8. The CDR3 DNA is TGCGCCAGCAGCTTGGTCGGCAGGGGGTGGTCTAATGAAAAACTGTTTTTT. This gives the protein CASSLVGRGWSNEKLFF.

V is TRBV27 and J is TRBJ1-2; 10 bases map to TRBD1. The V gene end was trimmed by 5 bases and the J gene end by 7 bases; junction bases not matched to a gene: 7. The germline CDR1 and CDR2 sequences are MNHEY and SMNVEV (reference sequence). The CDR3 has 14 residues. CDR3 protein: CASSPRDRGFGYTF. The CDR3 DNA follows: TGTGCCAGCAGTCCCCGGGACAGGGGTTTTGGCTACACCTTC.

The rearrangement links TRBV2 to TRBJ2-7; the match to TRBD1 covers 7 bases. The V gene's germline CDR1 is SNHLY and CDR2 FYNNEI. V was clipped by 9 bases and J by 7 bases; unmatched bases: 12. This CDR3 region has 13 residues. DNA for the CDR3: TGTGCCAGTTTAGGGGGCCGAGTGCGAGAGCAGTACTTC. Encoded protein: CASLGGRVREQYF.

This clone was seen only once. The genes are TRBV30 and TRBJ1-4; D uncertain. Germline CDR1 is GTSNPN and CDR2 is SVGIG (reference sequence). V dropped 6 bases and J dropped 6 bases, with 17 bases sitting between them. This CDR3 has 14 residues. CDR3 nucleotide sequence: TGTGCCTGTTATGGGAGGGCGGATCATGAAAAACTGTTTTTT. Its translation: CACYGRADHEKLFF.

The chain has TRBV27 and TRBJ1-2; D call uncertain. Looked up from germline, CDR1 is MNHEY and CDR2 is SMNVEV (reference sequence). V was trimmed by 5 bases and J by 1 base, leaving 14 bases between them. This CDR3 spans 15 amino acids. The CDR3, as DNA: TGTGCCAGCAGTCCATCCCCTGCGCGTAACTATGGCTACACCTTC. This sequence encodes CASSPSPARNYGYTF.

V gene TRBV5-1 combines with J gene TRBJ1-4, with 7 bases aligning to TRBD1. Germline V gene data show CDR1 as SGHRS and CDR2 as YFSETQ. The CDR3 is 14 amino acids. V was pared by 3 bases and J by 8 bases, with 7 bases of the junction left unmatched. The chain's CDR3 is CASSSRQGGEKLFF. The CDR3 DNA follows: TGCGCCAGCAGCTCCAGACAGGGAGGCGAAAAACTGTTTTTT.

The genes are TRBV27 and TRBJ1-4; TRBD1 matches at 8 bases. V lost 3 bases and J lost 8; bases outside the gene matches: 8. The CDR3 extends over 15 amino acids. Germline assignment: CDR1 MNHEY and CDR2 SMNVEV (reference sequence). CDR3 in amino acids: CASSFYRGGEEKLFF. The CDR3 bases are TGTGCCAGCAGTTTCTACAGGGGGGGGGAGGAAAAACTGTTTTTT.

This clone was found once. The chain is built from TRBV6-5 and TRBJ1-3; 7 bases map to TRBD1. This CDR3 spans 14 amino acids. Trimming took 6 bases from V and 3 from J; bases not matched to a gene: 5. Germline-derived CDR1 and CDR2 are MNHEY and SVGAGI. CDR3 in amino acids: CASRTQGYGNTIYF. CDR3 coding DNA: TGTGCCAGCAGGACACAGGGGTATGGAAACACCATATATTTT.

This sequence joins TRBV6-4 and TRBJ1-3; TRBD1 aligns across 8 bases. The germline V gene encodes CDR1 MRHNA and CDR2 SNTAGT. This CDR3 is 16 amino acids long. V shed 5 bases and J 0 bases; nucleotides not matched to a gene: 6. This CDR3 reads CASSRGQANSGNTIYF. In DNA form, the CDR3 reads TGTGCCAGCAGTAGGGGACAGGCTAACTCTGGAAACACCATATATTTT.

This chain's CDR3 is CASSPRDSANYGYTF. The CDR3 nucleotides are TGTGCCAGCAGTCCGCGGGACAGTGCTAACTATGGCTACACCTTC. The rearrangement uses TRBV2 and TRBJ1-2; 7 bases map to TRBD1. V trimming: 5 bases; J trimming: 0 bases; junction bases outside the gene matches: 6. The germline gives CDR1 SNHLY, CDR2 FYNNEI. The length of the CDR3 is 15 residues. The whole variable domain, remainder taken from reference TRBV2 and TRBJ1-2, is EPEVTQTPSHQVTQMGQEVILRCVPISNHLYFYWYRQILGQKVEFLVSFYNNEISEKSEIFDDQFSVERPDGSNFTLKIRSTKLEDSAMYFCASSPRDSANYGYTFGSGTRLTVV.

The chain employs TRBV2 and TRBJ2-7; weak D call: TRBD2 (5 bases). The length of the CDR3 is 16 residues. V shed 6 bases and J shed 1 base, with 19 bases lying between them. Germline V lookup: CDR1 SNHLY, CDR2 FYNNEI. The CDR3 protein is CASSLMGVTGSYEQYF. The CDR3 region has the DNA TGTGCCAGCAGCCTCATGGGAGTTACTGGGTCCTACGAGCAGTACTTC. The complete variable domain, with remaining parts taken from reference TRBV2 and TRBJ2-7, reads EPEVTQTPSHQVTQMGQEVILRCVPISNHLYFYWYRQILGQKVEFLVSFYNNEISEKSEIFDDQFSVERPDGSNFTLKIRSTKLEDSAMYFCASSLMGVTGSYEQYFGPGTRLTVT.

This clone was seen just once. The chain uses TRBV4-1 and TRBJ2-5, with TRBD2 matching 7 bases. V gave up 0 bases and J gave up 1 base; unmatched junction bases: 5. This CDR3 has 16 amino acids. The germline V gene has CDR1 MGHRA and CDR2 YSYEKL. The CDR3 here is CASSQEPPSGQETQYF. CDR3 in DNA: TGCGCCAGCAGCCAAGAGCCGCCTAGCGGCCAAGAGACCCAGTACTTC.

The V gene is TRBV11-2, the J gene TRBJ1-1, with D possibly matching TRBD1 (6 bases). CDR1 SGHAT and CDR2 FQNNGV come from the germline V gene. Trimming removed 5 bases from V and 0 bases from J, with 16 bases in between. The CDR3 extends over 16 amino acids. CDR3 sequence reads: CASSQRGGLVNTEAFF. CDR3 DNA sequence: TGTGCCAGCAGCCAGCGGGGGGGGCTAGTGAACACTGAAGCTTTCTTT. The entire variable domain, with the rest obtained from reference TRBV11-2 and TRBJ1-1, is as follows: EAGVAQSPRYKIIEKRQSVAFWCNPISGHATLYWYQQILGQGPKLLIQFQNNGVVDDSQLPKDRFSAERLKGVDSTLKIQPAKLEDSAVYLCASSQRGGLVNTEAFFGQGTRLTVV.

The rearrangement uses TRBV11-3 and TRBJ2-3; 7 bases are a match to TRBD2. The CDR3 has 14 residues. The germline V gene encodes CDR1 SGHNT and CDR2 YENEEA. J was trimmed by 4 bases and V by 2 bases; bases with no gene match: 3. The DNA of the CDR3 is TGTGCCAGCAGCTTACGTGGGGGGGCAGATACGCAGTATTTT. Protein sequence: CASSLRGGADTQYF. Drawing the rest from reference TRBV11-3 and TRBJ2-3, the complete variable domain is EAGVVQSPRYKIIEKKQPVAFWCNPISGHNTLYWYLQNLGQGPELLIRYENEEAVDDSQLPKDRFSAERLKGVDSTLKIQPAELGDSAVYLCASSLRGGADTQYFGPGTRLTVL.

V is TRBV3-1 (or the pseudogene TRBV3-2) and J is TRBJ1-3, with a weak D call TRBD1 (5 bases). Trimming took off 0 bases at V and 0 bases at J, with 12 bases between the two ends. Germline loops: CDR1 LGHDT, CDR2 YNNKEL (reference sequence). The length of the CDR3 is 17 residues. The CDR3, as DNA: TGTGCCAGCAGCCAAGATCGGAGGGGATACTCTGGAAACACCATATATTTT. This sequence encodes CASSQDRRGYSGNTIYF.

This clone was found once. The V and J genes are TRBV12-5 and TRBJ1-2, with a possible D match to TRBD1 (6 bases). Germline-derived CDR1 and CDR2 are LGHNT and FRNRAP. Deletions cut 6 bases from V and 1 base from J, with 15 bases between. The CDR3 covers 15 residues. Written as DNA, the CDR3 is TGTGCTAGTGGCTCCCGGGGGGGGCGTAACTATGGCTACACCTTC. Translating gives CASGSRGGRNYGYTF. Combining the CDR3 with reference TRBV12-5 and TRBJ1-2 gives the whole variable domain DARVTQTPRHKVTEMGQEVTMRCQPILGHNTVFWYRQTMMQGLELLAYFRNRAPLDDSGMPKDRFSAEMPDATLATLKIQPSEPRDSAVYFCASGSRGGRNYGYTFGSGTRLTVV.

For the CDR3, the DNA is TGTGCCACCAGCAGAGGGGGCACACTTGAAGCTTTCTTT. As protein: CATSRGGTLEAFF. The chain recombines TRBV15 with TRBJ1-1; D is possibly TRBD1 (5 bases). This CDR3 contains 13 residues. CDR1 LNHNV and CDR2 YYDKDF come from the germline V gene (reference sequence). The germline V and J ends were trimmed by 1 base and 7 bases, with 10 bases remaining between them.

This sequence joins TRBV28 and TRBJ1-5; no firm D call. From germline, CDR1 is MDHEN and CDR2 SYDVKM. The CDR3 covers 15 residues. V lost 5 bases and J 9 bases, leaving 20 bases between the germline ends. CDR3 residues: CASSLPLGVSGPQHF. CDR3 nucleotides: TGTGCCAGCAGTCTCCCCCTTGGTGTATCAGGGCCCCAGCATTTT. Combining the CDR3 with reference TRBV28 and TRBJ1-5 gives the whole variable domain DVKVTQSSRYLVKRTGEKVFLECVQDMDHENMFWYRQDPGLGLRLIYFSYDVKMKEKGDIPEGYSVSREKKERFSLILESASTNQTSMYLCASSLPLGVSGPQHFGDGTRLSIL.

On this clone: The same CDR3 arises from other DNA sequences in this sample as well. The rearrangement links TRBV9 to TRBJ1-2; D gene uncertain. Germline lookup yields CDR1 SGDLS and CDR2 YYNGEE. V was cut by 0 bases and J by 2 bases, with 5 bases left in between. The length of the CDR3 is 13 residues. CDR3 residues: CASSVGANYGYTF. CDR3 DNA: TGTGCCAGCAGCGTAGGGGCCAACTATGGCTACACCTTC.